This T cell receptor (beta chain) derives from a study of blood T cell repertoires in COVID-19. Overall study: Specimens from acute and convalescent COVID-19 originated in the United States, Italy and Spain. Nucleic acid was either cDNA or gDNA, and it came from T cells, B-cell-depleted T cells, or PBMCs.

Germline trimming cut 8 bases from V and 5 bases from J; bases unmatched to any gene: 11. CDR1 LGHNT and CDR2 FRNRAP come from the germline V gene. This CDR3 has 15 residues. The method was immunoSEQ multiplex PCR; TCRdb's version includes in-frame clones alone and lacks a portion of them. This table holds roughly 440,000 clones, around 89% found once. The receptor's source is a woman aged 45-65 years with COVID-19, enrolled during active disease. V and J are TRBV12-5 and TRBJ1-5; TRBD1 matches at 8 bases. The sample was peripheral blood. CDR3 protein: CASSIDRGRDQPQHF. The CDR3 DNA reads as TGTGCTAGTTCGATAGACAGGGGTAGGGATCAGCCCCAGCATTTT.